This T cell receptor beta chain was found in a study of shared clonotypes between healthy human individuals. Germline CDR1 reads MNHNY; CDR2 reads SVGAGI (reference sequence). This CDR3 region has 13 residues. Notes on this clone: Relative to the germline gene, one junction end is altered; a read error may explain this.

Sequencing used immunoSEQ multiplex PCR; TCRdb keeps in-frame clones, though not all of them. The sample records 800,000 to 1,200,000 clones, 75% to 80% being singletons. Input material: memory CD4+ T cells from PBMCs. Indicated subset: CD45RA-negative fraction. This chain uses TRBV6-6 with TRBJ1-5, with a possible D match to TRBD1 (5 bases). This receptor was obtained from a man between 18 and 35 years old in good health. Some clones in this sample may be carry-over from other donors' samples. This chain's CDR3 is CASSPQIRQPEHF. In DNA, the CDR3 is TGTGCCAGCAGTCCACAAATACGACAGCCCGAGCATTTT.